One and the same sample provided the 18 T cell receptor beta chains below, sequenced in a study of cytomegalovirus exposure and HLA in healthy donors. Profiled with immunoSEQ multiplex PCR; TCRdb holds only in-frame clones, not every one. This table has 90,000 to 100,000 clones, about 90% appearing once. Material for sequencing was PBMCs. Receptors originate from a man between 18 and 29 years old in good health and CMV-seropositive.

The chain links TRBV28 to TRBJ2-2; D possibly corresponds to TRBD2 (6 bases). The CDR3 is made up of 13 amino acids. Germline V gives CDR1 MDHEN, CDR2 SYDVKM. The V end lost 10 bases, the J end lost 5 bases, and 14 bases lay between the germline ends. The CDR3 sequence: CATPGVRTGELFF. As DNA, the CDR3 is TGTGCCACCCCGGGAGTTCGGACCGGGGAGCTGTTTTTT.

CDR3 sequence (DNA): TGTGCCAGCAGGGACAGGGGGAATGAGCAGTTCTTC. Translated, it gives CASRDRGNEQFF. The chain joins TRBV7-9 to TRBJ2-1, with TRBD1 identical over 10 bases. Germline lookup yields CDR1 SEHNR and CDR2 FQNEAQ (reference sequence). V lost 6 bases to trimming and J lost 7 bases; unmatched junction nucleotides: 0. CDR3 size: 12 residues.

CDR3 nucleotides: TGTGCCAGCAGCTTAGGGCAGGGGGCGAGGAATGAGCAGTTCTTC. Protein: CASSLGQGARNEQFF. The chain joins TRBV7-3 to TRBJ2-1; 8 positions agree with TRBD1. V lost 2 bases, J lost 7 bases, and 7 bases stayed unmatched. Germline assignment: CDR1 SGHTA and CDR2 FQGTGA. The CDR3 is 15 amino acids.

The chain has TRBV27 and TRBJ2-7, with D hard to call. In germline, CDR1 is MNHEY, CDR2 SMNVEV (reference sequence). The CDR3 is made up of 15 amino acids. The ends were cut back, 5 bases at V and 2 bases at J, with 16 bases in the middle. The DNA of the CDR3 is TGTGCCAGCAGTCTAACTGCTTATGCCGCCTACGAGCAGTACTTC. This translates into CASSLTAYAAYEQYF.

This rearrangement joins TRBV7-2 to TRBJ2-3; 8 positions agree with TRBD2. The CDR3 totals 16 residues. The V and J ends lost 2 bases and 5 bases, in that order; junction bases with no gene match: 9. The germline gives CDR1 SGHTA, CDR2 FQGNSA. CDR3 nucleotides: TGTGCCAGCAGCTTAAAAGTTCGGGGGGGCGGAGATACGCAGTATTTT. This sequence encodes CASSLKVRGGGDTQYF.

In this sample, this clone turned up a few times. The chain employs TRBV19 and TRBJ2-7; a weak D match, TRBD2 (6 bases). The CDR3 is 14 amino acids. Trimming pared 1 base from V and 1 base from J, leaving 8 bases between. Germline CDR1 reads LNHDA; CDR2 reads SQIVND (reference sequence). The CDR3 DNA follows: TGTGCCAGTAGTATAGTGGGGGGATCCTACGAGCAGTACTTC. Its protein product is CASSIVGGSYEQYF.

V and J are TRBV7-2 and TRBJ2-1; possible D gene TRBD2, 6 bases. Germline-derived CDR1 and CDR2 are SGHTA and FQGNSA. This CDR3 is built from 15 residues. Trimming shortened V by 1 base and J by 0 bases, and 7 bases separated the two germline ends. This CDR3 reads CASSLGGNSYNEQFF. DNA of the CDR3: TGTGCCAGCAGCTTAGGCGGGAACTCCTACAATGAGCAGTTCTTC. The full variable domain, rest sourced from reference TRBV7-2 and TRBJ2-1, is GAGVSQSPSNKVTEKGKDVELRCDPISGHTALYWYRQSLGQGLEFLIYFQGNSAPDKSGLPSDRFSAERTGGSVSTLTIQRTQQEDSAVYLCASSLGGNSYNEQFFGPGTRLTVL.

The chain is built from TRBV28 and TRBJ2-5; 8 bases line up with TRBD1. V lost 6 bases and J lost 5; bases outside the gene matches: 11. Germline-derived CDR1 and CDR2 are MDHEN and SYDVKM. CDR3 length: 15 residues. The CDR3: CASSQRGQGLETQYF. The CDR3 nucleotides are TGTGCCAGCAGCCAACGAGGACAGGGTTTGGAGACCCAGTACTTC.

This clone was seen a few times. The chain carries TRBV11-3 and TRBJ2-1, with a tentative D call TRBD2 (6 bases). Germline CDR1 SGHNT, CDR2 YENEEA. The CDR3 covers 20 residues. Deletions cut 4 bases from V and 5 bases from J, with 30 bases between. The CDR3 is CASSYSSSWASAEFNNEQFF. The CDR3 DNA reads TGTGCCAGCAGCTACAGTAGTTCATGGGCTAGCGCAGAATTTAACAATGAGCAGTTCTTC. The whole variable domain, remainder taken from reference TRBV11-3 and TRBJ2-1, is EAGVVQSPRYKIIEKKQPVAFWCNPISGHNTLYWYLQNLGQGPELLIRYENEEAVDDSQLPKDRFSAERLKGVDSTLKIQPAELGDSAVYLCASSYSSSWASAEFNNEQFFGPGTRLTVL.

The CDR3 sequence is CASSSNVGGETQYF. The CDR3 coding sequence is TGCGCCAGCAGCTCCAATGTGGGGGGAGAGACCCAGTACTTC. The chain employs TRBV5-1 and TRBJ2-5, with a possible D match to TRBD2 (6 bases). The CDR3 is 14 residues long. CDR1 SGHRS and CDR2 YFSETQ come from the germline V gene. Trimming removed 3 bases from V and 4 bases from J, with 13 bases in between.

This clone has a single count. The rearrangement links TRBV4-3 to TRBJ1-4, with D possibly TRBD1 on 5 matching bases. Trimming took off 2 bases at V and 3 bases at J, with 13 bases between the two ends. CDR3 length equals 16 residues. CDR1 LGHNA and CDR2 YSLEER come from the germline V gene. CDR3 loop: CASSQTGGVSNEKLFF. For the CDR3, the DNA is TGCGCCAGCAGCCAAACTGGGGGGGTTTCTAATGAAAAACTGTTTTTT.

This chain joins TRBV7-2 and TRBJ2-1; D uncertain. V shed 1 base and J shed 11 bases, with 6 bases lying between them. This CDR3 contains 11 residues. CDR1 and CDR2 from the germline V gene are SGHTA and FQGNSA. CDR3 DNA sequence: TGTGCCAGCAGCTTAGGGCAGAAGCAGTTCTTC. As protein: CASSLGQKQFF.

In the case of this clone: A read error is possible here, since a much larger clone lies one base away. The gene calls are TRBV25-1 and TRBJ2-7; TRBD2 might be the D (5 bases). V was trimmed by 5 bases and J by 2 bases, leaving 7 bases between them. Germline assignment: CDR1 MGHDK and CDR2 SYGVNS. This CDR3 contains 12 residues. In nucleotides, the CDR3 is TGTGCCAGCAGTTCGGGGACCTACGAGCAGTACTTC. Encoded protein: CASSSGTYEQYF.

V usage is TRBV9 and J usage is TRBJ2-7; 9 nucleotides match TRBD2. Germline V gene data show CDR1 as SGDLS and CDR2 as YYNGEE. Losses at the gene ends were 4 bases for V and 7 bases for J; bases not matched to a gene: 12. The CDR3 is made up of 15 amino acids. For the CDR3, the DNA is TGTGCCAGCAGCAACGCGGGGGGGCGTTCAGAGGAGCAGTACTTC. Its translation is CASSNAGGRSEEQYF.

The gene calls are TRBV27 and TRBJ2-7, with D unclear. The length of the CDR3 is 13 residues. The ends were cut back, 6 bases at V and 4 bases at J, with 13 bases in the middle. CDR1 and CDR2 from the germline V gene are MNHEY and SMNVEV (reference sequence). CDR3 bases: TGTGCCAGCAGCCTTAGTGCTCGATACGAGCAGTACTTC. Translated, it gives CASSLSARYEQYF.

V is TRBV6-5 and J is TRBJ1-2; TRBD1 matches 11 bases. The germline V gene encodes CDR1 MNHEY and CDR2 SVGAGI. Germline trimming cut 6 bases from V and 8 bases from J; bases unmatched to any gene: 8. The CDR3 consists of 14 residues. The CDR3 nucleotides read TGTGCCAGCAGGGTAGTTGGACAGGGGGCCGGCTACACCTTC. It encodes CASRVVGQGAGYTF.

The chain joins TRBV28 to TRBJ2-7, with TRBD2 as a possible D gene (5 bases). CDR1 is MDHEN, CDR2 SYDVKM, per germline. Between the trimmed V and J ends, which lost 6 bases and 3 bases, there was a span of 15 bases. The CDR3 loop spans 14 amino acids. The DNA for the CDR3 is TGTGCCAGCAGCCCGAGCGGCAAGATCTACGAGCAGTACTTC. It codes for CASSPSGKIYEQYF.

CDR3 sequence: CASSYDRTQETQYF. Here the CDR3 DNA reads TGTGCCAGCAGCTATGACAGGACCCAAGAGACCCAGTACTTC. The rearrangement links TRBV28 to TRBJ2-5; D possibly corresponds to TRBD1 (6 bases). Per germline, CDR1 MDHEN and CDR2 SYDVKM. The V gene lost 6 bases and the J gene lost 1 base, with 12 bases spanning the gap. The CDR3 consists of 14 residues.